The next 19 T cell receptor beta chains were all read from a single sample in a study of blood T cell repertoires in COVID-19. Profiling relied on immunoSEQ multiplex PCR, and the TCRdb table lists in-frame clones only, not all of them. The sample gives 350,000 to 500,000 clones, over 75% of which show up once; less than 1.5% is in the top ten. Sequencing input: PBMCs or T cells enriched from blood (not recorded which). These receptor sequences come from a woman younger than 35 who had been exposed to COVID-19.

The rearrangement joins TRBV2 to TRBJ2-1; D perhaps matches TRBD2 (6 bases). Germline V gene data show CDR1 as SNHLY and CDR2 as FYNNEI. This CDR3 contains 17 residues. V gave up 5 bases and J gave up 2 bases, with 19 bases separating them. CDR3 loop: CASSTDVADTTYNEQFF. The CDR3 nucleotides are TGTGCCAGCAGTACCGATGTAGCGGATACTACCTACAATGAGCAGTTCTTC.

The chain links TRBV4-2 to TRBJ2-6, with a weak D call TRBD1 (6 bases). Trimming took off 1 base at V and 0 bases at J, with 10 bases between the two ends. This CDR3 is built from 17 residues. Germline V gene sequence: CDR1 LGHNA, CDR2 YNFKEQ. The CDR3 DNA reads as TGTGCCAGCAGCCAAGGTCAACAGGGCTCTGGGGCCAACGTCCTGACTTTC. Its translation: CASSQGQQGSGANVLTF.

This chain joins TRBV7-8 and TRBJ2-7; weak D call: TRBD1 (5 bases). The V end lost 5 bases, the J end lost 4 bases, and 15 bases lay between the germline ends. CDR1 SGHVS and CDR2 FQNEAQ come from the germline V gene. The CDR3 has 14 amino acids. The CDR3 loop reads CASSPKRTQYEQYF. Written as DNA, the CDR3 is TGTGCCAGCAGCCCCAAACGGACACAATACGAGCAGTACTTC.

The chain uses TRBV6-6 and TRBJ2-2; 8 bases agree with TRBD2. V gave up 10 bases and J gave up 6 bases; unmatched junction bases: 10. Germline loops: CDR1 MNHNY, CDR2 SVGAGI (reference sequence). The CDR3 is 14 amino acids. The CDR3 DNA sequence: TGTGCCACTCGCTCGGGGCGGGGGGCCGGGGAGCTGTTTTTT. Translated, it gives CATRSGRGAGELFF.

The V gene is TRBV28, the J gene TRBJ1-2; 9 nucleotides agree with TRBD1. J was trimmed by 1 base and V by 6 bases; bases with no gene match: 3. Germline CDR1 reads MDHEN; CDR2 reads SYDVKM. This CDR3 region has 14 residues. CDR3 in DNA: TGTGCCAGCAGGAAGACAGGGGGTAACTATGGCTACACCTTC. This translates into CASRKTGGNYGYTF.

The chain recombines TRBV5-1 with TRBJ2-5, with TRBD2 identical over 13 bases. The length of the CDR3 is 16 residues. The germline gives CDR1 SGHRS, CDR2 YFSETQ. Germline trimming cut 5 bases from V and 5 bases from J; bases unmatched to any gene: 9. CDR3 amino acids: CASRATLAGGRETQYF. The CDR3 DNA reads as TGCGCCAGCAGAGCTACACTAGCGGGAGGGAGGGAGACCCAGTACTTC.

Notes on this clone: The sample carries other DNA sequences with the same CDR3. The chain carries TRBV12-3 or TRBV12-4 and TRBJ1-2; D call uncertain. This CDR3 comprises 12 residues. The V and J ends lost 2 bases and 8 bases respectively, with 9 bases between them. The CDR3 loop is CASSLPRGGYTF. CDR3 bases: TGTGCCAGCAGTTTACCCCGCGGAGGCTACACCTTC.

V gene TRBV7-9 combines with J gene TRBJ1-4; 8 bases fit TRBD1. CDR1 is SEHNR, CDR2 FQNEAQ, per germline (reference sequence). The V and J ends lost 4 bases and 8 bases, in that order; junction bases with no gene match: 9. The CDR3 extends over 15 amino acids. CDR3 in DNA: TGTGCCAGCAGCTCTCTATACGACAGGGGAGAAAAACTGTTTTTT. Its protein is CASSSLYDRGEKLFF.

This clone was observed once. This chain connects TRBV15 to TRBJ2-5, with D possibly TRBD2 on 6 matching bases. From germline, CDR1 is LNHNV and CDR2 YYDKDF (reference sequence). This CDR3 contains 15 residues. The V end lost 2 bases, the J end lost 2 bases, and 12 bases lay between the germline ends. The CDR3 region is CATSRPGRKQETQYF. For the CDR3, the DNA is TGTGCCACCAGCAGACCCGGGAGAAAACAAGAGACCCAGTACTTC.

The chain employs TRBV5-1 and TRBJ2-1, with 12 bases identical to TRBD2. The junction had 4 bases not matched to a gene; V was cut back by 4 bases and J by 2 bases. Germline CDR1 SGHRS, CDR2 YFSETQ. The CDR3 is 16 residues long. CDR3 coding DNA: TGCGCCAGCAGCCCCCGGACTAGCGGGACCTACAATGAGCAGTTCTTC. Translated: CASSPRTSGTYNEQFF.

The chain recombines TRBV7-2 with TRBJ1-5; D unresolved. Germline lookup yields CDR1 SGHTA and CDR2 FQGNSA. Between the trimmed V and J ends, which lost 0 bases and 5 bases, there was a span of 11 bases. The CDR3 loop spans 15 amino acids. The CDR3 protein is CASSLAAGVYQPQHF. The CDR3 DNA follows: TGTGCCAGCAGCTTAGCGGCCGGGGTTTATCAGCCCCAGCATTTT.

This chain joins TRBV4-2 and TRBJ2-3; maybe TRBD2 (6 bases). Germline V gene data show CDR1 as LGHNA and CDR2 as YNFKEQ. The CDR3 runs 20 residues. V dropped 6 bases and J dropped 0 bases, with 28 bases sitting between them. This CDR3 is CASSSPPRIAVLGSTDTQYF. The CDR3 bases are TGTGCCAGCAGTTCTCCGCCGAGAATAGCGGTTCTAGGGAGCACAGATACGCAGTATTTT.

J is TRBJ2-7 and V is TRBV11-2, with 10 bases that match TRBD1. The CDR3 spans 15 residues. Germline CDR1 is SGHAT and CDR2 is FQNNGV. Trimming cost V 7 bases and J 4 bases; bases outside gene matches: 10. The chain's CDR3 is CASTTSTGGVYEQYF. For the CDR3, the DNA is TGTGCCAGCACCACCTCGACAGGGGGCGTGTACGAGCAGTACTTC.

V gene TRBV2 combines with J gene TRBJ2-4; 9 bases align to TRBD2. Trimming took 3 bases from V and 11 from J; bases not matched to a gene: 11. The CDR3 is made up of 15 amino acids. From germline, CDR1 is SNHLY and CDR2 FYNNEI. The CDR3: CASSEGTSGPGVQYF. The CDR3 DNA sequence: TGTGCCAGCAGTGAGGGTACTAGCGGGCCCGGCGTTCAGTACTTC. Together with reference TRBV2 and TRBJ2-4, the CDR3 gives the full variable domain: EPEVTQTPSHQVTQMGQEVILRCVPISNHLYFYWYRQILGQKVEFLVSFYNNEISEKSEIFDDQFSVERPDGSNFTLKIRSTKLEDSAMYFCASSEGTSGPGVQYFGAGTRLSVL.

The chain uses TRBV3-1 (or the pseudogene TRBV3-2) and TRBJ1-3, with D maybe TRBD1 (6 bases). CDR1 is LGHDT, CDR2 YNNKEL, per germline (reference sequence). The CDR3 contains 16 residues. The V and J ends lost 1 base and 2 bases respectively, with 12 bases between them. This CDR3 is CASSQGGLGTGNTIYF. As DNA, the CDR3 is TGTGCCAGCAGCCAAGGGGGGCTTGGGACTGGAAACACCATATATTTT.

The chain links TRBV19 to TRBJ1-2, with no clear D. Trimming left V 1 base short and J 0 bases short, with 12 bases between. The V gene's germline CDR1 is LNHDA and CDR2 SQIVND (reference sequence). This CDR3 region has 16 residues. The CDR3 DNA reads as TGTGCCAGTAGTATAGGAGACGGGAGTCCTAACTATGGCTACACCTTC. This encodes CASSIGDGSPNYGYTF.

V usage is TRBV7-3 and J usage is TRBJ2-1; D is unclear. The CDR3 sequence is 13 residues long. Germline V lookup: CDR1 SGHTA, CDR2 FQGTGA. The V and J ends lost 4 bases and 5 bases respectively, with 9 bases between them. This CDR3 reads CASSSGANNEQFF. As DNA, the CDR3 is TGTGCCAGCAGCTCCGGAGCAAACAATGAGCAGTTCTTC.

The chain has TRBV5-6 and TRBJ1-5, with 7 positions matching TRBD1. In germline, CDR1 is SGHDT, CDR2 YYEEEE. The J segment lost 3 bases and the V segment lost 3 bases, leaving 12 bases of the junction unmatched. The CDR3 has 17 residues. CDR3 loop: CASSSKKRGGDNQPQHF. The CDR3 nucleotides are TGTGCCAGCAGCTCGAAGAAGCGAGGGGGCGACAATCAGCCCCAGCATTTT. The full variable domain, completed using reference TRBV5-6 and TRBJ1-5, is DAGVTQSPTHLIKTRGQQVTLRCSPKSGHDTVSWYQQALGQGPQFIFQYYEEEERQRGNFPDRFSGHQFPNYSSELNVNALLLGDSALYLCASSSKKRGGDNQPQHFGDGTRLSIL.

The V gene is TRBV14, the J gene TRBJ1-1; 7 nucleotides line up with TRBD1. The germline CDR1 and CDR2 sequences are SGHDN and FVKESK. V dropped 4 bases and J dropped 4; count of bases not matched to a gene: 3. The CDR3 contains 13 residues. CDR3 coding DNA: TGTGCCAGCAGCCGTCCAGGGGGCACTGAAGCTTTCTTT. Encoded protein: CASSRPGGTEAFF.